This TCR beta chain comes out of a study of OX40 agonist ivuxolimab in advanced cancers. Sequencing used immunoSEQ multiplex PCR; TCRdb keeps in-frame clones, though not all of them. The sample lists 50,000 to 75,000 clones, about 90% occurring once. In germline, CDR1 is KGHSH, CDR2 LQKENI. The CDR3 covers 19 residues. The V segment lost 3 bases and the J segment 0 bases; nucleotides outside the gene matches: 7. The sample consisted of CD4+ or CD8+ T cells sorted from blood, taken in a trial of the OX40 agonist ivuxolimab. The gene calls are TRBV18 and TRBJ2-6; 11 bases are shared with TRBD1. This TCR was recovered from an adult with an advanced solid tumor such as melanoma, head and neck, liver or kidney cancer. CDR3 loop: CASSPGQGASSSGANVLTF. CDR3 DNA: TGTGCCAGCTCACCCGGACAGGGGGCGTCTAGCTCTGGGGCCAACGTCCTGACTTTC.